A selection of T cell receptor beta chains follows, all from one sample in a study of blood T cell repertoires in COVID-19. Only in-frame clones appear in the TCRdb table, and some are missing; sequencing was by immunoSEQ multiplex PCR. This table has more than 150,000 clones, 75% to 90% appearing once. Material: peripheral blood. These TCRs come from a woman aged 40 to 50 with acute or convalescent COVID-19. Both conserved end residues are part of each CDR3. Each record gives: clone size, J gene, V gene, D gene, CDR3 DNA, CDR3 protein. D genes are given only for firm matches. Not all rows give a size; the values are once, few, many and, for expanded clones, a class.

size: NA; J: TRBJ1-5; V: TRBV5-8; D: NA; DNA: TGTGCCAGCACTAATATTCTCAGCAATCAGCCCCAGCATTTT; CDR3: CASTNILSNQPQHF
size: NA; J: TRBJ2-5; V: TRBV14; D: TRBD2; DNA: TGTGCCAGCAGCCAAGGTACTAGCGGGAGCTTCGGAGAGACCCAGTACTTC; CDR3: CASSQGTSGSFGETQYF
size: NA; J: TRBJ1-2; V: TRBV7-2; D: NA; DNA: TGTGCCAGCAGCTTTCAGGGGCCGGGGGGCTACACCTTC; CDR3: CASSFQGPGGYTF
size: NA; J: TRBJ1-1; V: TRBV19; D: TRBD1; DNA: TGTGCCAGTAGTGGGACAGTGAACACTGAAGCTTTCTTT; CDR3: CASSGTVNTEAFF
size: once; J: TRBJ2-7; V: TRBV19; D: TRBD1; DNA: TGTGCCAGTAGCACAGGGGCCAGGGAGCAGTACTTC; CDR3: CASSTGAREQYF
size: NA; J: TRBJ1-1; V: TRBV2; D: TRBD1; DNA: TGTGCCAGCAGTGATTATGTACAGGGGGCAATTGAAGCTTTCTTT; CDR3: CASSDYVQGAIEAFF
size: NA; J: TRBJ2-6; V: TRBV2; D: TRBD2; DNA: TGTGCCAGCAGCTACCGGGGGGGCGGGGCCAACGTCCTGACTTTC; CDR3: CASSYRGGGANVLTF
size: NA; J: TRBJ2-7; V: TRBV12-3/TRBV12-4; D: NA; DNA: TGTGCCAGCAGTTTACCCGGGATCGAGCAGTACTTC; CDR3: CASSLPGIEQYF
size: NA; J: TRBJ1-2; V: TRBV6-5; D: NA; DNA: TGTGCCAGCAGTCTAGGACAGACTTACACCTTC; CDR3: CASSLGQTYTF
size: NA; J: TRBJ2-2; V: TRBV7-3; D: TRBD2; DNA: TGTGCCAGCAGCTTAAGGTCTAGCGGGACTACCGGGGAGCTGTTTTTT; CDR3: CASSLRSSGTTGELFF